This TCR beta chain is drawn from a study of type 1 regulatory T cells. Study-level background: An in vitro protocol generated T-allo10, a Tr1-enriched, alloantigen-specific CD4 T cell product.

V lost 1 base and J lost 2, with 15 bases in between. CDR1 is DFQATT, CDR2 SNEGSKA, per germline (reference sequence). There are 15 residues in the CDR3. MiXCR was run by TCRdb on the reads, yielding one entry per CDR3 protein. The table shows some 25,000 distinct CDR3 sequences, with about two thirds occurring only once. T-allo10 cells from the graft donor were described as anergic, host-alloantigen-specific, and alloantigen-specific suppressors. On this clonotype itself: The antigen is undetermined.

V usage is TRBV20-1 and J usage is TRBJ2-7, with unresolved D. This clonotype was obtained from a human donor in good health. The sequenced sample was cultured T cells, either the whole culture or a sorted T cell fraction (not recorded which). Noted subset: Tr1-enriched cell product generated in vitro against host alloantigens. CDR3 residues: CSARAGSLATYEQYF. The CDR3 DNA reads TGCAGTGCTAGAGCGGGCAGCCTGGCCACCTACGAGCAGTACTTC.